The subject of this entry is one T cell receptor (beta chain). This sample stems from a study of PD-L1 blockade in urothelial cancer. The protocol was immunoSEQ multiplex PCR, while the TCRdb copy is restricted to in-frame clones and leaves out a portion. The sample has 85,000 to 95,000 clones; roughly 90% are singletons. The length of the CDR3 is 12 residues. The V and J ends lost 4 bases and 2 bases respectively, with 5 bases between them. The germline gives CDR1 ENHRY, CDR2 SYGVKD. The time point was: pretreatment peripheral blood. The TCR comes from a woman older than 75 with urothelial cancer. This specimen consisted of PBMCs, obtained around atezolizumab (anti-PD-L1) treatment. The gene calls are TRBV10-3 and TRBJ2-5; no firm D call. The CDR3 loop reads CAISARQETQYF. The CDR3 DNA reads TGTGCCATCAGTGCCAGGCAAGAGACCCAGTACTTC.